This record concerns one TCR beta chain sequence. The data were taken from a study of cytomegalovirus exposure and HLA in healthy donors. It was with 60 Vbeta and 13 Jbeta primers that the PCR ran. Original analysis: Later reanalysis found around 80 million unique TCR beta chains, roughly 9.9 million of them shared. This table comes from immunoSEQ multiplex PCR, and its TCRdb copy is limited to in-frame clones, with some not included. That table furnishes V, J and clone size, whereas the DNA furnished D and trimming. The sample lists roughly 170,000 clones, roughly 80% seen once, with 1.5% to 2% in the top ten. This CDR3 has 18 residues. Germline CDR1 is LGHNA and CDR2 is YNFKEQ. Trimming shortened V by 3 bases and J by 5 bases, and 26 bases separated the two germline ends.

The sequencing input was PBMCs. This chain links TRBV4-2 with TRBJ2-7; tentatively, D is TRBD1 (5 bases). The sequence derives from a man aged 50-59 years in good health and CMV-seronegative. The CDR3, as DNA: TGTGCCAGCAGCCAGGAATATATAACTCAGGGTAGCCGTCACGAGCAGTACTTC. Translating gives CASSQEYITQGSRHEQYF.